Reported below is one T cell receptor beta chain. Germline V gene data show CDR1 as SGHTA and CDR2 as FQGNSA. The length of the CDR3 is 16 residues. J gave up 5 bases and V 1 base, and 3 bases lay outside the gene matches. Time point specified: pretreatment peripheral blood. This sample stems from a study of PD-L1 blockade in urothelial cancer. The table came from immunoSEQ multiplex PCR; TCRdb's copy has only in-frame clones and leaves some out. This table has tens of thousands of clones, 84% appearing once. Sequencing used PBMCs, obtained around atezolizumab (anti-PD-L1) treatment. The TCR originated in a woman between 70 and 85 years old with urothelial cancer. The chain joins TRBV7-2 to TRBJ1-4, with 11 bases identical to TRBD1. The chain's CDR3 is CASSLEGQGVNEKLFF. CDR3 DNA sequence: TGTGCCAGCAGCTTAGAGGGACAGGGGGTAAATGAAAAACTGTTTTTT.